A selection of T cell receptor beta chains follows, all from one sample in a study of response to subunit inactivated influenza vaccine. TCRdb re-called the RT-PCR reads with MiXCR, one entry per CDR3 protein. The repertoire includes fewer than 800,000 distinct CDR3 sequences, 15% to 19% of them detected once, and roughly 10% sits in the top ten. Sample: PBMCs from blood, taken 11 to 12 days after vaccination. These receptors were collected from a man aged 50-59 years who received an inactivated influenza vaccine. The CDR3 runs from the conserved cysteine through the conserved F or W. The D gene is left open where the match is weak. Not every row has a clone size; where given, it reads once, few, many or a size class.

>many|TRBV5-1|TRBJ2-1|TRBD2
CASSLATSGFYNEQFF
TGCGCCAGCAGCTTGGCGACTAGCGGGTTCTACAATGAGCAGTTCTTC
>NA|TRBV6-2/TRBV6-3|TRBJ2-7|NA
CASSYSTRDNSYEQYF
TGTGCCAGCAGTTACTCGACACGGGACAACTCCTACGAGCAGTACTTC
>NA|TRBV7-2|TRBJ2-5|TRBD1
CASSWGQLETQYF
TGTGCCAGCAGCTGGGGACAGTTGGAGACCCAGTACTTC
>few|TRBV5-6|TRBJ2-5|NA
CASSLDGTPYF
TGTGCCAGCAGCTTGGATGGGACGCCGTACTTC
>NA|TRBV20-1|TRBJ2-7|TRBD2
CSARGVRTSDSYEQYF
TGCAGTGCTAGAGGGGTTAGGACTAGCGACTCCTACGAGCAGTACTTC
>NA|TRBV6-2/TRBV6-3|TRBJ2-1|TRBD2
CASSYPSGRGAINEQFF
TGTGCCAGCAGTTACCCCTCGGGGCGGGGGGCAATCAATGAGCAGTTCTTC
>few|TRBV7-2|TRBJ2-2|NA
CASSLVSRQNAGELFF
TGTGCCAGCAGCTTAGTTTCGAGACAAAACGCCGGGGAGCTGTTTTTT
>NA|TRBV5-1|TRBJ1-4|NA
CASSFSGNNEKLFF
TGCGCCAGCAGCTTCTCAGGGAATAATGAAAAACTGTTTTTT
>few|TRBV6-2/TRBV6-3|TRBJ2-3|TRBD2
CASSRRTSGRSTDTQYF
TGTGCCAGCAGTAGACGGACTAGCGGGAGGTCCACAGATACGCAGTATTTT
>NA|TRBV14|TRBJ2-2|NA
CASSQEIRTGELFF
TGTGCCAGCAGCCAAGAAATACGGACCGGGGAGCTGTTTTTT
>NA|TRBV4-3|TRBJ2-6|NA
CASSQEGGGANVLTF
TGCGCCAGCAGCCAGGAGGGCGGTGGGGCCAACGTCCTGACTTTC
>NA|TRBV7-2|TRBJ1-1|NA
CASSWGPANTEAFF
TGTGCCAGCTCTTGGGGCCCGGCGAACACTGAAGCTTTCTTT
>few|TRBV25-1|TRBJ2-7|NA
CASSHFTPGRVDEQYF
TGTGCCAGCAGTCATTTTACGCCCGGCAGGGTAGACGAGCAGTACTTC
>once|TRBV6-2/TRBV6-3|TRBJ2-5|TRBD1
CASSYTQGAGETQYF
TGTGCCAGCAGTTATACACAGGGGGCGGGAGAGACCCAGTACTTC
>few|TRBV7-8|TRBJ1-4|TRBD1
CASSPRQGEGEKLFF
TGTGCCAGCAGCCCCAGACAGGGCGAAGGAGAAAAACTGTTTTTT
>many|TRBV5-5|TRBJ2-7|NA
CASSLTSRSSYEQYF
TGTGCCAGCAGCTTGACTAGCAGGAGCTCCTACGAGCAGTACTTC
>few|TRBV12-3/TRBV12-4|TRBJ1-4|TRBD1
CASRDRDRNEKLFF
TGTGCCAGCAGGGACCGGGACAGAAATGAAAAACTGTTTTTT
>NA|TRBV3-1|TRBJ2-1|NA
CASSQVMIQRSGEQFF
TGTGCCAGCAGCCAAGTCATGATCCAGCGCTCCGGTGAGCAGTTCTTC
>NA|TRBV6-2/TRBV6-3|TRBJ1-1|NA
CASSLQTTEAFF
TGTGCCAGCAGTTTGCAGACCACTGAAGCTTTCTTT
>NA|TRBV20-1|TRBJ2-3|TRBD2
CSARGSGKSTDTQYF
TGCAGTGCTAGAGGAAGCGGGAAAAGCACAGATACGCAGTATTTT
>few|TRBV20-1|TRBJ2-7|NA
CSARDPGSGPAYEQYF
TGCAGTGCTAGAGATCCGGGATCCGGGCCGGCCTACGAGCAGTACTTC
>few|TRBV28|TRBJ2-3|NA
CASSLMGFSTDTQYF
TGTGCCAGCAGTTTAATGGGCTTTAGCACAGATACGCAGTATTTT
>few|TRBV7-8|TRBJ1-1|NA
CASSLIGEGTEAFF
TGTGCCAGCAGCTTAATAGGGGAAGGCACTGAAGCTTTCTTT
>few|TRBV5-4|TRBJ2-7|TRBD1
CASSAGQGSYEQYF
TGTGCCAGCAGCGCAGGACAGGGCTCCTACGAGCAGTACTTC
>many|TRBV7-2|TRBJ2-1|NA
CASSLTSGYNEQFF
TGTGCCAGCAGCCTAACAAGCGGCTACAATGAGCAGTTCTTC
>few|TRBV7-9|TRBJ2-5|TRBD2
CASSSQGEGIQYF
TGTGCCAGCAGCTCCCAAGGGGAGGGGATCCAGTACTTC
>NA|TRBV27|TRBJ2-1|TRBD2
CASSLLLAGVHEQFF
TGTGCCAGCAGTTTACTACTAGCGGGAGTTCATGAGCAGTTCTTC
>many|TRBV27|TRBJ1-2|NA
CASSLRQEPNYGYTF
TGTGCCAGCAGTTTGAGACAGGAACCCAACTATGGCTACACCTTC
>few|TRBV20-1|TRBJ2-3|TRBD2
CSAASSGATDTQYF
TGCAGTGCCGCGTCTAGCGGGGCCACAGATACGCAGTATTTT
>many|TRBV12-3/TRBV12-4|TRBJ2-1|TRBD1
CASRDRGNEQFF
TGTGCCAGCAGGGACAGGGGCAATGAGCAGTTCTTC
>NA|TRBV20-1|TRBJ2-3|NA
CSVPRGTTDTQYF
TGCAGTGTCCCACGGGGTACCACAGATACGCAGTATTTT
>NA|TRBV6-2/TRBV6-3|TRBJ2-1|TRBD1
CASSFQMTGASF
TGTGCCAGCAGCTTCCAGATGACAGGGGCCTCCTTC
>few|TRBV12-3/TRBV12-4|TRBJ1-5|NA
CASSLRERQPQHF
TGTGCCAGCAGTTTGAGGGAAAGGCAGCCCCAGCATTTT